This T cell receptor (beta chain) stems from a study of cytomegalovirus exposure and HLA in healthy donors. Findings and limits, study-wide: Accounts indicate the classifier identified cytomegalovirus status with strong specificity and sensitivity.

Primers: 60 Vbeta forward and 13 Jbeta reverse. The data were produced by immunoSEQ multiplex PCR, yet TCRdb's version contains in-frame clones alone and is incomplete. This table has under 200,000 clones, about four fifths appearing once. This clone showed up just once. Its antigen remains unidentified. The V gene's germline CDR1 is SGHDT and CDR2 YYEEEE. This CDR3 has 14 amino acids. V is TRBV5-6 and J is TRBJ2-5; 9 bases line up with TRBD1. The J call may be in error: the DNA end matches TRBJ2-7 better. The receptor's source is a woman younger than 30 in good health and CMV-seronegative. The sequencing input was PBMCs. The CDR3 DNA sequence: TGTGCCAGCAGCTTGGTTGGGACAGGGTCCGAGCAGTACTTC. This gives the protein CASSLVGTGSEQYF.